The 22 T cell receptor beta chains presented below share a single source sample, sequenced in a study of vaccination effects on CD4 cells after COVID-19. These receptors' antigens are unknown. Ahead of sequencing, the ViraFEST assay grew antigen-specific CD4+ T cells using viral peptide pools. It was after 10 days of culture that CD4+ T cells were isolated. Either the BNT162b2 or mRNA-1273 vaccine was given to participants in two doses. TCRdb's copy holds only in-frame clones and misses some; the assay was immunoSEQ multiplex PCR. The sample includes tens of thousands of clones, over 60% of them seen just once. The sequencing here drew on CD4+ T cells from PBMCs cultured with SARS-CoV-2 spike peptides, taken after COVID-19 vaccination. These receptors all stem from a human donor who received a COVID-19 vaccine.

The chain employs TRBV5-8 and TRBJ2-7, with D possibly being TRBD1 (5 bases). V was cut by 1 base and J by 3 bases, with 8 bases left in between. CDR1 and CDR2 from the germline V gene are SGHTS and YDEGEE. The CDR3 spans 13 residues. The CDR3 is CASSLYRHYEQYF. CDR3 sequence (DNA): TGTGCCAGCAGCTTGTACAGGCACTACGAGCAGTACTTC.

J is TRBJ2-7 and V is TRBV4-1; 8 nucleotides match TRBD2. This CDR3 is built from 17 residues. Germline CDR1 is MGHRA and CDR2 is YSYEKL. With 1 base clipped from V and 5 bases from J, the junction kept 13 bases outside the gene matches. CDR3 nucleotides: TGCGCCAGCAGCCAAGGAAGGACGGGGGGGCCGAGTGACGAGCAGTACTTC. This sequence encodes CASSQGRTGGPSDEQYF.

The chain is built from TRBV30 and TRBJ1-4, with D maybe TRBD1 (5 bases). Per germline, CDR1 GTSNPN and CDR2 SVGIG (reference sequence). The V and J ends lost 8 bases and 8 bases respectively, with 24 bases between them. This CDR3 is built from 15 residues. CDR3 coding DNA: TGTGCCATAGCCGGGACTTCTCAGAGAGGCGAAAAACTGTTTTTT. Translated: CAIAGTSQRGEKLFF.

The chain uses TRBV5-6 and TRBJ1-4, with 10 bases that match TRBD1. CDR3 size: 18 residues. The junction had 11 bases not matched to a gene; V was cut back by 4 bases and J by 2 bases. Germline V CDR1 and CDR2: SGHDT, YYEEEE. CDR3 protein: CASSPRWDRGGTNEKLFF. The DNA for the CDR3 is TGTGCCAGCAGCCCGCGTTGGGACAGGGGAGGCACTAATGAAAAACTGTTTTTT.

This rearrangement joins TRBV5-5 to TRBJ1-1, with TRBD1 matching 10 bases. In germline, CDR1 is SGHKS, CDR2 YYEKEE (reference sequence). CDR3 length: 13 residues. With 2 bases clipped from V and 7 bases from J, the junction kept 2 bases outside the gene matches. In DNA, the CDR3 is TGTGCCAGCAGCTTTGACAGGGGGCGTGAAGCTTTCTTT. It specifies CASSFDRGREAFF.

V usage is TRBV19 and J usage is TRBJ2-1, with TRBD2 as a possible D gene (7 bases). Trimming left V 4 bases short and J 9 bases short, with 19 bases between. Germline loops: CDR1 LNHDA, CDR2 SQIVND (reference sequence). CDR3 length equals 15 residues. The CDR3 sequence is CASSTEGGGYLEQFF. Here the CDR3 DNA reads TGTGCCAGTAGTACCGAGGGGGGGGGCTATCTTGAGCAGTTCTTC.

The chain uses TRBV2 and TRBJ2-2, with D perhaps TRBD1 (6 bases). The CDR3 totals 13 residues. CDR1 and CDR2 (germline): SNHLY, FYNNEI. The ends were cut back, 6 bases at V and 6 bases at J, with 11 bases in the middle. The CDR3 here is CASRPGQPGELFF. The CDR3 nucleotides are TGTGCCAGCAGGCCTGGACAGCCCGGGGAGCTGTTTTTT.

V gene TRBV21-1 combines with J gene TRBJ1-2; the table's D call, TRBD1, has no DNA check behind it. TRBV21-1 is given as a pseudogene. This CDR3 comprises 16 residues. The CDR3 spells CASSKARVGTGGGYTF. The DNA for the CDR3 is TGTGCCAGCAGCAAAGCGCGTGTCGGGACAGGGGGCGGCTACACCTTC.

The rearrangement links TRBV4-1 to TRBJ2-5; a possible D gene is TRBD1 (6 bases). Germline lookup yields CDR1 MGHRA and CDR2 YSYEKL. The CDR3 is made up of 15 amino acids. With 2 bases removed from V and 5 bases from J, the gap between germline ends came to 15 bases. CDR3 amino acids: CASSQFQGFRETQYF. CDR3 bases: TGCGCCAGCAGCCAATTCCAGGGGTTCAGGGAGACCCAGTACTTC.

The CDR3 DNA follows: TGTGCCAGTAGCCGAGGGACAGTTTACAATGAGCAGTTCTTC. Translated: CASSRGTVYNEQFF. This chain connects TRBV7-8 to TRBJ2-1; 7 bases align to TRBD1. This CDR3 region has 14 residues. Germline V CDR1 and CDR2: SGHVS, FQNEAQ. Unmatched junction bases numbered 9, after V lost 9 bases and J lost 4 bases.

The table lists this clone with a few counts. The chain employs TRBV2 and TRBJ1-2; D is unclear. CDR1 is SNHLY, CDR2 FYNNEI, per germline. V shed 3 bases and J shed 5 bases, with 13 bases lying between them. This CDR3 comprises 14 residues. For the CDR3, the DNA is TGTGCCAGCAGTGATTCTGGTACAAGATATGGCTACACCTTC. Translation: CASSDSGTRYGYTF.

Judged by abundance, this clone is large. The J gene is TRBJ2-5, the V gene TRBV3-1 (or the pseudogene TRBV3-2); 8 bases align to TRBD1. Germline lookup yields CDR1 LGHDT and CDR2 YNNKEL (reference sequence). This CDR3 is built from 14 residues. V gave up 4 bases and J gave up 3 bases; unmatched junction bases: 4. The CDR3 sequence is CASSPTTGEETQYF. In DNA, the CDR3 is TGTGCCAGCAGCCCAACGACAGGGGAAGAGACCCAGTACTTC.

The chain carries TRBV5-6 and TRBJ1-1, with D possibly TRBD1 on 6 matching bases. The V gene lost 2 bases and the J gene lost 7 bases, with 12 bases spanning the gap. The length of the CDR3 is 13 residues. From germline, CDR1 is SGHDT and CDR2 YYEEEE. This CDR3 reads CASSLRGQNEAFF. In nucleotides, the CDR3 is TGTGCCAGCAGCTTAAGGGGACAAAATGAAGCTTTCTTT.

This rearrangement joins TRBV13 to TRBJ2-2; TRBD2 agrees at 9 bases. Germline V gene sequence: CDR1 PRHDT, CDR2 FYEKMQ (reference sequence). J lost 4 bases, V lost 5 bases, and 8 bases had no gene match. The CDR3 spans 16 residues. CDR3 sequence (DNA): TGTGCCAGCAGCCATAGCGGGAGAGGTGGCACCGGGGAGCTGTTTTTT. It specifies CASSHSGRGGTGELFF.

The count of this clone is one. The gene calls are TRBV19 and TRBJ1-6; D uncertain. The CDR3 runs to 17 residues. CDR1 is LNHDA, CDR2 SQIVND, per germline (reference sequence). V lost 2 bases and J 7 bases, leaving 18 bases between the germline ends. The CDR3 DNA reads as TGTGCCAGTAGTATAAAGAACCGGGGAATAAGGAATTCACCCCTCCACTTT. Its protein product is CASSIKNRGIRNSPLHF.

The V call is TRBV11-2, the J call TRBJ1-4; 8 bases are a match to TRBD1. The CDR3 spans 16 residues. The germline CDR1 and CDR2 sequences are SGHAT and FQNNGV. V lost 3 bases to trimming and J lost 2 bases; unmatched junction nucleotides: 5. In DNA, the CDR3 is TGTGCCAGCAGCTTGGGACAGGTTTTCACTAATGAAAAACTGTTTTTT. Its protein is CASSLGQVFTNEKLFF.

This clone was counted only a few times. The chain couples TRBV19 to TRBJ1-2, with no clear D. From germline, CDR1 is LNHDA and CDR2 SQIVND (reference sequence). V gave up 8 bases and J gave up 4 bases, with 11 bases separating them. This CDR3 has 12 amino acids. CDR3 amino acids: CASAEARYGYTF. For the CDR3, the DNA is TGTGCCAGTGCAGAAGCCCGCTATGGCTACACCTTC.

The chain joins TRBV6-5 to TRBJ2-7; 10 bases are shared with TRBD1. The junction had 4 bases not matched to a gene; V was cut back by 5 bases and J by 3 bases. This CDR3 is 14 amino acids long. Germline CDR1 and CDR2: MNHEY and SVGAGI. The CDR3: CASSPRTGGYEQYF. In DNA form, the CDR3 reads TGTGCCAGCAGTCCCCGGACAGGGGGCTACGAGCAGTACTTC.

The J gene is TRBJ1-6, the V gene TRBV4-1; TRBD1 aligns across 10 bases. CDR1 is MGHRA, CDR2 YSYEKL, per germline. The CDR3 spans 19 residues. V shed 6 bases, J shed 3 bases, and the junction held 14 bases outside the gene matches. The CDR3 DNA reads as TGCGCCAGCAGGGCGCCGGGACAGGGGATTAGGAACTATAATTCACCCCTCCACTTT. Translated: CASRAPGQGIRNYNSPLHF.

The chain carries TRBV10-3 and TRBJ1-1; possible D gene TRBD1, 5 bases. The CDR3 sequence is 13 residues long. V lost 3 bases and J 10 bases, leaving 15 bases between the germline ends. Germline V gene lookup returns CDR1 ENHRY and CDR2 SYGVKD. The CDR3 DNA reads as TGTGCCATCAGTGACCCCGGAGGAAGGGGAGCTTTCTTT. Its translation is CAISDPGGRGAFF.

The J gene is TRBJ2-7, the V gene TRBV18, with a possible D match to TRBD2 (5 bases). Germline V gene data show CDR1 as KGHSH and CDR2 as LQKENI. The germline V and J ends were trimmed by 3 bases and 6 bases, with 12 bases remaining between them. This CDR3 has 13 amino acids. CDR3 amino acids: CASSPQTNPEQYF. The DNA of the CDR3 is TGTGCCAGCTCACCCCAGACTAATCCCGAGCAGTACTTC.

V usage is TRBV7-9 and J usage is TRBJ2-2; 10 nucleotides align to TRBD2. J gave up 6 bases and V 5 bases, and 12 bases lay outside the gene matches. The germline gives CDR1 SEHNR, CDR2 FQNEAQ (reference sequence). The CDR3 runs to 17 residues. The CDR3 loop is CASSPTEKRGGAGELFF. CDR3 DNA: TGTGCCAGCAGCCCGACCGAAAAGCGGGGGGGCGCCGGGGAGCTGTTTTTT.